Given below is one T cell receptor (beta chain) in context. Its antigen is unknown. The data are from a study of shared clonotypes between healthy human individuals. Clones were read by immunoSEQ multiplex PCR, and TCRdb kept only the in-frame ones, dropping some. The table has approximately 1.4 million clones, approximately 98% seen once. Whole-study findings and limits: Rarefaction curves obtained for sorted subsets showed sequencing incomplete despite large depth.

Germline CDR1 and CDR2: SQVTM and ANQGSEA. CDR3 length: 12 amino acids. V dropped 4 bases and J dropped 4 bases, with 10 bases sitting between them. The chain carries TRBV29-1 and TRBJ1-1; tentative D call: TRBD1 (6 bases). The receptor comes from a man aged 30-40 years in good health. Sequenced sample: naive CD4+ T cells sorted from blood. The subset: CD45RA+ positively selected. The CDR3 protein is CSVAQGSTEAFF. In DNA, the CDR3 is TGCAGCGTTGCCCAGGGGTCCACTGAAGCTTTCTTT.